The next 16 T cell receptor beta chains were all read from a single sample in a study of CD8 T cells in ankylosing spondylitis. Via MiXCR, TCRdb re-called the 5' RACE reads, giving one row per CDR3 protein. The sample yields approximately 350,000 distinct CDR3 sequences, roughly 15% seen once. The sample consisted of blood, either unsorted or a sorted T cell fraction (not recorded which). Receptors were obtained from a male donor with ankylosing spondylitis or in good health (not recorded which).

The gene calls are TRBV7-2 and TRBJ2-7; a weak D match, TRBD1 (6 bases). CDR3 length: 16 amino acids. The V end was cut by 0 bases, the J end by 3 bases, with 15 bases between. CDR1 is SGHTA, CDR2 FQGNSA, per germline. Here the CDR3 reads CASSLALSDSGYEQYF. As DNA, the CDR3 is TGTGCCAGCAGCTTAGCGCTGTCGGACAGTGGCTACGAGCAGTACTTC. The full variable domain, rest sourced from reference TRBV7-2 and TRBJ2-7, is GAGVSQSPSNKVTEKGKDVELRCDPISGHTALYWYRQSLGQGLEFLIYFQGNSAPDKSGLPSDRFSAERTGGSVSTLTIQRTQQEDSAVYLCASSLALSDSGYEQYFGPGTRLTVT.

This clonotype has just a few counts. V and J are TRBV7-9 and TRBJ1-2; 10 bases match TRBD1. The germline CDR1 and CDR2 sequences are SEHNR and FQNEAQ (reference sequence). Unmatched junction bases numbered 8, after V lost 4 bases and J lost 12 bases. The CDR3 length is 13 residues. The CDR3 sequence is CASSSTGGLNHTF. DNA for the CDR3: TGTGCCAGCAGCTCGACAGGGGGCTTAAACCACACCTTC.

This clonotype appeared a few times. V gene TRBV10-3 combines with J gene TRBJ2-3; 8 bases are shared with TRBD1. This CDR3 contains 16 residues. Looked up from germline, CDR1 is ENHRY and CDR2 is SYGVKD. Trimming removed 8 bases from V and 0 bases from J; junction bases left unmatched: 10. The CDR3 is CAIRTGRGSSTDTQYF. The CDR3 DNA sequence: TGTGCCATCCGGACAGGGAGAGGCTCTAGCACAGATACGCAGTATTTT.

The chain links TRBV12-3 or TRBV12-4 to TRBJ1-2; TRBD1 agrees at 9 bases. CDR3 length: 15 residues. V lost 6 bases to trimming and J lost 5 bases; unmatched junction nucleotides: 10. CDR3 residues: CASSPSSQGAYGYTF. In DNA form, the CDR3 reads TGTGCCAGCAGCCCCTCATCACAGGGGGCGTATGGCTACACCTTC.

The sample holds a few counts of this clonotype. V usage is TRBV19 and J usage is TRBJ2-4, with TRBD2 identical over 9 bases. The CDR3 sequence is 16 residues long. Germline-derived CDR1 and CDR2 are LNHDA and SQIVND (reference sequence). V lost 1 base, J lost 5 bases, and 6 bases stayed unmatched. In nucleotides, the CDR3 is TGTGCCAGTAGTATAGCCCGACTAGCGGTCGAAAACATTCAGTACTTC. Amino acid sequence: CASSIARLAVENIQYF.

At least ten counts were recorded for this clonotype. The CDR3 loop is CASNPGQGITKNIQYF. The DNA of the CDR3 is TGCGCCAGCAACCCGGGACAGGGTATAACCAAAAACATTCAGTACTTC. The gene calls are TRBV5-1 and TRBJ2-4; 9 bases line up with TRBD1. V trimming: 6 bases; J trimming: 2 bases; junction bases outside the gene matches: 9. Germline V gives CDR1 SGHRS, CDR2 YFSETQ. This CDR3 is 16 amino acids long. The entire variable domain, with the rest obtained from reference TRBV5-1 and TRBJ2-4, is as follows: KAGVTQTPRYLIKTRGQQVTLSCSPISGHRSVSWYQQTPGQGLQFLFEYFSETQRNKGNFPGRFSGRQFSNSRSEMNVSTLELGDSALYLCASNPGQGITKNIQYFGAGTRLSVL.

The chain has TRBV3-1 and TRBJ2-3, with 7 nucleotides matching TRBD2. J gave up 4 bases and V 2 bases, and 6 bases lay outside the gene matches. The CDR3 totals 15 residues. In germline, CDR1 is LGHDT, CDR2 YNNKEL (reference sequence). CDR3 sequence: CASSQNPTSPDTQYF. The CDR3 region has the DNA TGTGCCAGCAGCCAAAACCCGACTAGCCCAGATACGCAGTATTTT.

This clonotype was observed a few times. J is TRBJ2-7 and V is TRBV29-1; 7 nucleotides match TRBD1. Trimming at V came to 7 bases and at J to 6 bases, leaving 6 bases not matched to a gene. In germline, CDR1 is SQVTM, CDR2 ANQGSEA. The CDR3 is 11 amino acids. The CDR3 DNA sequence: TGCAGCGCGACAGGGCCGGGCGAGCAGTACTTC. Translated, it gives CSATGPGEQYF.

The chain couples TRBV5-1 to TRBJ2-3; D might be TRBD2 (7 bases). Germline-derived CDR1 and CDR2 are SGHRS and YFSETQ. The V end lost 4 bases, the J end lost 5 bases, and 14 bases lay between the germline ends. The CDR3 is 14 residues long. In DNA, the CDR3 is TGCGCCAGCAGCCACGGGGGGCCGGAAGATACGCAGTATTTT. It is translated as CASSHGGPEDTQYF.

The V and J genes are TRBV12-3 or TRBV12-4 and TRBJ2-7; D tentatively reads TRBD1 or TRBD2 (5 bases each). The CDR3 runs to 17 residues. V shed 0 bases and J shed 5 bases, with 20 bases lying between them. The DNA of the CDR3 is TGTGCCAGCAGTTTAGCCTGGGGGAGCCAACAGAGGGACGAGCAGTACTTC. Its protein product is CASSLAWGSQQRDEQYF.

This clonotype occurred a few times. The CDR3 DNA follows: TGCGCCAGCAGTGAGTCAGGTCCCTATGGCTACACCTTC. It specifies CASSESGPYGYTF. The chain carries TRBV10-1 and TRBJ1-2, with D unclear. V gave up 0 bases and J gave up 4 bases, with 6 bases separating them. The V gene's germline CDR1 is WNHNN and CDR2 SYGVQD (reference sequence). This CDR3 has 13 residues.

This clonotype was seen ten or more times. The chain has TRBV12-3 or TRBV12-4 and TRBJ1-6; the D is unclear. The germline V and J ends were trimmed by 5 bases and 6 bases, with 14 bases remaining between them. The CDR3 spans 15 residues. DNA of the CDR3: TGTGCCAGCAGTCCGCGATTAACTAGTAATTCACCCCTCCACTTT. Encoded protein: CASSPRLTSNSPLHF.

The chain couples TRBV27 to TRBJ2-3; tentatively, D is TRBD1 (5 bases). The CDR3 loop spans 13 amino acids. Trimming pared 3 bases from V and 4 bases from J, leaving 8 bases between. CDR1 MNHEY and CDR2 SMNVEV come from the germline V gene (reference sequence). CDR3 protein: CASSFIGADTQYF. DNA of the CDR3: TGTGCCAGCAGTTTTATAGGGGCAGATACGCAGTATTTT.

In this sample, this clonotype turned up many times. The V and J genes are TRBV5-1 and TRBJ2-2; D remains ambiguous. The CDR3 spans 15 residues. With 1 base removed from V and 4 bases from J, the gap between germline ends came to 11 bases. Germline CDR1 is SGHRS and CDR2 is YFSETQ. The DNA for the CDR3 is TGCGCCAGCAGCTTGAGTCTAGTGACCACCGGGGAGCTGTTTTTT. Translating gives CASSLSLVTTGELFF.

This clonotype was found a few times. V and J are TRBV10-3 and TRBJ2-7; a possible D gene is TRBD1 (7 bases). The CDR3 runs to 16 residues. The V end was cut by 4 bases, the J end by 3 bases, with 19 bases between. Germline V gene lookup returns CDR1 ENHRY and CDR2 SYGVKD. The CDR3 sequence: CAISGGTVNRGYEQYF. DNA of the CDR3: TGTGCCATCAGTGGCGGGACAGTCAACCGGGGCTACGAGCAGTACTTC.

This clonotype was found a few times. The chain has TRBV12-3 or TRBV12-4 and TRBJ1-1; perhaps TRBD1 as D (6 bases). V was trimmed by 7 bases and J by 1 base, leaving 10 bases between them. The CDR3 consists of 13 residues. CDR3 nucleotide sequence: TGTGCCAGCAAAGTGGACAGGAACACTGAAGCTTTCTTT. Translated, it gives CASKVDRNTEAFF.